This TCR beta chain was captured in a study of blood T cell repertoires in COVID-19. On the study more broadly: The origin of the acute and convalescent COVID-19 samples was the United States, Italy and Spain. Nucleic acid was either cDNA or gDNA, and it came from T cells, B-cell-depleted T cells, or PBMCs.

In the original processing: Researchers report that nucleated cell counts were estimated from reference gene primer amplification. The table came from immunoSEQ multiplex PCR; TCRdb's copy has only in-frame clones and leaves some out. V, J and clone size are those of that table, while D and trimming were read from the DNA. The sample records about 220,000 clones, 80% to 90% being singletons. The CDR3 is 13 residues long. Trimming cost V 7 bases and J 8 bases, with 12 bases left between them. Germline assignment: CDR1 MNHEY and CDR2 SVGAGI. The clonotype was recovered from an older woman who had recovered from COVID-19. Sample: peripheral blood. The gene calls are TRBV6-5 and TRBJ1-6; D is ambiguous. The CDR3 protein is CASTRFIDSPLHF. The CDR3 coding sequence is TGTGCCAGCACCCGTTTTATAGATTCACCCCTCCACTTT.